The 28 T cell receptor beta chains below come from one sample, sequenced in a study of technical replicates of blood from a few donors. TCRdb keeps only in-frame clones here, not all; method: immunoSEQ multiplex PCR. The sample contains fewer than 95,000 clones, roughly 94% of which appear only once. The sample taken for sequencing was T cells isolated from PBMCs. The receptors here all came from a human donor in good health.

This rearrangement joins TRBV27 to TRBJ2-7; 8 bases map to TRBD2. Germline V gene lookup returns CDR1 MNHEY and CDR2 SMNVEV (reference sequence). The CDR3 consists of 14 residues. Trimming at V came to 2 bases and at J to 3 bases, leaving 3 bases not matched to a gene. CDR3 residues: CASSLGTSGYEQYF. The DNA of the CDR3 is TGTGCCAGCAGTTTAGGTACTAGCGGCTACGAGCAGTACTTC.

The chain recombines TRBV30 with TRBJ2-2; 8 bases line up with TRBD2. Germline CDR1 and CDR2: GTSNPN and SVGIG (reference sequence). This CDR3 is built from 12 residues. V shed 3 bases and J 6 bases; nucleotides not matched to a gene: 0. The CDR3 region is CAWSGGAGELFF. CDR3 nucleotides: TGTGCCTGGAGCGGGGGGGCCGGGGAGCTGTTTTTT.

The chain couples TRBV9 to TRBJ1-1; TRBD1 matches at 8 bases. Losses at the gene ends were 4 bases for V and 6 bases for J; bases not matched to a gene: 14. The CDR3 has 16 residues. Per germline, CDR1 SGDLS and CDR2 YYNGEE. The DNA of the CDR3 is TGTGCCAGCAGCATTTTTCGCGACAGGGGTTTTGCTGAAGCTTTCTTT. The encoded protein is CASSIFRDRGFAEAFF.

Written as DNA, the CDR3 is TGTGCCAGCAGTGAAGGCCTAGCGGGGCTAAGATACTACGAGCAGTACTTC. Translating it yields CASSEGLAGLRYYEQYF. The chain recombines TRBV2 with TRBJ2-7; 9 nucleotides align to TRBD2. The V gene's germline CDR1 is SNHLY and CDR2 FYNNEI. J gave up 3 bases and V 1 base, and 10 bases lay outside the gene matches. The CDR3 sequence is 17 residues long.

The CDR3 nucleotides read TGTGCCAGCAGCTTGAGGACTAGCGGGAGTGCGGATGAGCAGTTCTTC. Encoded protein: CASSLRTSGSADEQFF. The V call is TRBV5-4, the J call TRBJ2-1; 13 bases line up with TRBD2. The junction had 6 bases not matched to a gene; V was cut back by 1 base and J by 8 bases. This CDR3 region has 16 residues. Germline assignment: CDR1 SGHNT and CDR2 YYREEE (reference sequence).

This chain joins TRBV2 and TRBJ2-7; 9 bases agree with TRBD2. The CDR3 is 16 amino acids. The junction had 11 bases not matched to a gene; V was cut back by 3 bases and J by 5 bases. In germline, CDR1 is SNHLY, CDR2 FYNNEI. The CDR3 spells CASSEGNSGRFHEQYF. CDR3 coding DNA: TGTGCCAGCAGTGAGGGGAATAGCGGGAGATTCCACGAGCAGTACTTC.

The V call is TRBV27, the J call TRBJ2-7; no definite D call. V was clipped by 5 bases and J by 2 bases, with 16 bases between them. There are 15 residues in the CDR3. Germline CDR1 is MNHEY and CDR2 is SMNVEV (reference sequence). Here the CDR3 reads CASSAPGRHTYEQYF. DNA of the CDR3: TGTGCCAGCAGTGCACCTGGCAGGCACACCTACGAGCAGTACTTC.

This chain uses TRBV6-6 with TRBJ1-5; 8 nucleotides agree with TRBD1. Germline V CDR1 and CDR2: MNHNY, SVGAGI (reference sequence). Trimming at V came to 0 bases and at J to 7 bases, leaving 2 bases not matched to a gene. The CDR3 contains 14 residues. The CDR3 spells CASSYSQGGQPQHF. In DNA, the CDR3 is TGTGCCAGCAGTTACTCACAGGGGGGCCAGCCCCAGCATTTT.

The chain employs TRBV5-1 and TRBJ1-1, with no clear D. In germline, CDR1 is SGHRS, CDR2 YFSETQ. CDR3 length: 13 amino acids. Between the trimmed V and J ends, which lost 2 bases and 0 bases, there was a span of 5 bases. The CDR3 DNA sequence: TGCGCCAGCAGCTTTGAGGTGAACACTGAAGCTTTCTTT. This gives the protein CASSFEVNTEAFF. Supplemented by reference TRBV5-1 and TRBJ1-1, the full variable domain reads KAGVTQTPRYLIKTRGQQVTLSCSPISGHRSVSWYQQTPGQGLQFLFEYFSETQRNKGNFPGRFSGRQFSNSRSEMNVSTLELGDSALYLCASSFEVNTEAFFGQGTRLTVV.

This clone turned up a few times. The chain carries TRBV19 and TRBJ1-2; D not resolved. Germline V CDR1 and CDR2: LNHDA, SQIVND (reference sequence). The CDR3 has 10 amino acids. Deletions cut 6 bases from V and 5 bases from J, with 4 bases between. The CDR3, as DNA: TGTGCCAGTAGCGGGTATGGCTACACCTTC. Residues: CASSGYGYTF.

Note on this clone: At one of its ends the junction is not consistent with the germline gene, which may arise from a read error. V gene TRBV5-1 combines with J gene TRBJ2-1; D is undetermined. CDR1 and CDR2 (germline): SGHRS, YFSETQ. The CDR3 is 11 amino acids. The CDR3: CASSSNNEQFF. The DNA of the CDR3 is TGCGCCAGCAGCTCCAACAATGAGCAGTTCTTC.

This chain links TRBV23-1 with TRBJ2-7; D unresolved. TRBV23-1 belongs to the ORF category, with a function that is uncertain. The length of the CDR3 is 15 residues. V was trimmed by 7 bases and J by 3 bases, leaving 19 bases between them. The CDR3 is CASTLVLAPGYEQYF. DNA of the CDR3: TGCGCCAGCACCCTAGTGTTGGCACCTGGCTACGAGCAGTACTTC.

The V call is TRBV5-4, the J call TRBJ1-2; TRBD1 is a possible D gene (6 bases). This CDR3 contains 13 residues. The germline V gene has CDR1 SGHNT and CDR2 YYREEE (reference sequence). Trimming took 4 bases from V and 8 from J, leaving 15 bases between them. The CDR3 region is CASSAGAQVGYTF. The CDR3 DNA is TGTGCCAGCAGCGCGGGGGCGCAGGTCGGCTACACCTTC.

The CDR3 reads CASRQLQETQYF. As DNA, the CDR3 is TGTGCCAGCCGACAGCTCCAAGAGACCCAGTACTTC. The chain carries TRBV2 and TRBJ2-5, with D perhaps matching TRBD1 (5 bases). CDR3 length: 12 residues. The germline V and J ends were trimmed by 8 bases and 1 base, with 8 bases remaining between them. Germline V gene lookup returns CDR1 SNHLY and CDR2 FYNNEI.

The CDR3 here is CASSLGQSSGNTIYF. CDR3 in DNA: TGTGCCAGCAGCCTGGGACAGAGCTCTGGAAACACCATATATTTT. The rearrangement uses TRBV6-5 and TRBJ1-3, with 7 bases identical to TRBD1. There are 15 residues in the CDR3. Losses at the gene ends were 6 bases for V and 0 bases for J; bases not matched to a gene: 5. Germline CDR1 is MNHEY and CDR2 is SVGAGI.

The chain recombines TRBV14 with TRBJ2-6; D is uncertain. The CDR3 runs 14 residues. Germline-derived CDR1 and CDR2 are SGHDN and FVKESK. V shed 4 bases and J shed 1 base, with 5 bases lying between them. DNA of the CDR3: TGTGCCAGCAGCCCAGGTTCTGGGGCCAACGTCCTGACTTTC. Its translation is CASSPGSGANVLTF.

In its sample, this clone was seen a few times. The chain uses TRBV4-1 and TRBJ2-7; D uncertain. The CDR3 loop spans 14 amino acids. Per the germline V gene, CDR1 is MGHRA and CDR2 is YSYEKL. Trimming removed 2 bases at V and 2 bases at J, with 10 bases between. The DNA for the CDR3 is TGCGCCAGCAGCCAACCGGGTACCGCCTACGAGCAGTACTTC. Translating it yields CASSQPGTAYEQYF.

This clone has a single count. The chain links TRBV27 to TRBJ1-6; TRBD1 is a possible D gene (6 bases). CDR1 MNHEY and CDR2 SMNVEV come from the germline V gene (reference sequence). Trimming took off 3 bases at V and 7 bases at J, with 13 bases between the two ends. CDR3 length equals 15 residues. This CDR3 is CASSFRQALNSPLHF. CDR3 coding DNA: TGTGCCAGCAGTTTTCGACAGGCCTTGAATTCACCCCTCCACTTT.

Comment on this clone: Just one base apart from a much larger clone, this may be a read error. J is TRBJ2-1 and V is TRBV29-1; D is perhaps TRBD2 (5 bases). Trimming removed 8 bases at V and 1 base at J, with 21 bases between. Germline CDR1 and CDR2: SQVTM and ANQGSEA. CDR3 size: 16 residues. The CDR3 spells CSLPTEGMASYNEQFF. As DNA, the CDR3 is TGCAGCCTACCCACAGAGGGAATGGCGTCCTACAATGAGCAGTTCTTC.

The chain uses TRBV6-1 and TRBJ2-5; 8 bases fit TRBD2. Germline V lookup: CDR1 MNHNS, CDR2 SASEGT. Germline trimming cut 2 bases from V and 10 bases from J; bases unmatched to any gene: 18. The CDR3 sequence is 17 residues long. The CDR3 region is CASSEFNAGGRRLIQYF. CDR3 sequence (DNA): TGTGCCAGCAGTGAATTTAACGCGGGGGGTCGAAGGTTGATCCAGTACTTC.

This chain joins TRBV7-2 and TRBJ2-5; D is perhaps TRBD1 (6 bases). Germline V CDR1 and CDR2: SGHTA, FQGNSA. This CDR3 is 11 amino acids long. V lost 8 bases and J 7 bases, leaving 11 bases between the germline ends. This CDR3 reads CASRDTGTQYF. In DNA, the CDR3 is TGTGCCAGCCGGGACACCGGGACCCAGTACTTC.

This chain uses TRBV28 with TRBJ1-5; no firm D call. V lost 6 bases to trimming and J lost 0 bases, with 9 bases between them. The germline V gene encodes CDR1 MDHEN and CDR2 SYDVKM. The CDR3 runs to 14 residues. In DNA, the CDR3 is TGTGCCAGCAGCTCAGATTTTAGCAATCAGCCCCAGCATTTT. Protein: CASSSDFSNQPQHF.

The V and J genes are TRBV19 and TRBJ1-2, with D uncertain. CDR1 is LNHDA, CDR2 SQIVND, per germline (reference sequence). The ends were cut back, 1 base at V and 10 bases at J, with 7 bases in the middle. CDR3 size: 11 residues. As DNA, the CDR3 is TGTGCCAGTAGTATAGCAGGATCCTACACCTTC. This gives the protein CASSIAGSYTF.

The chain combines TRBV10-3 with TRBJ1-5; D is unresolved. V was shortened by 4 bases and J by 5 bases, with 12 bases between the two germline ends. The CDR3 covers 14 residues. From germline, CDR1 is ENHRY and CDR2 SYGVKD. CDR3 nucleotide sequence: TGTGCCATCAGTGCAGTGTCCAGTGATCAGCCCCAGCATTTT. Translated: CAISAVSSDQPQHF.

J is TRBJ2-7 and V is TRBV5-1; 9 bases fit TRBD1. The CDR3 spans 17 residues. The V and J ends lost 0 bases and 0 bases, in that order; junction bases with no gene match: 7. Germline V lookup: CDR1 SGHRS, CDR2 YFSETQ. For the CDR3, the DNA is TGCGCCAGCAGCTTGGACGGACAGGGGTCCCTCTCCTACGAGCAGTACTTC. It specifies CASSLDGQGSLSYEQYF.

The chain links TRBV7-9 to TRBJ2-2; 8 positions match TRBD1. After removal of 5 bases from V and 1 base from J, the junction contained 9 bases not matched to a gene. Germline V gene sequence: CDR1 SEHNR, CDR2 FQNEAQ (reference sequence). The CDR3 has 17 residues. The CDR3 nucleotides read TGTGCCAGCAGCACACGACAGGGGTCGGGGAACACCGGGGAGCTGTTTTTT. Its translation: CASSTRQGSGNTGELFF. Full variable domain (rest looked up from reference TRBV7-9 and TRBJ2-2): DTGVSQNPRHKITKRGQNVTFRCDPISEHNRLYWYRQTLGQGPEFLTYFQNEAQLEKSRLLSDRFSAERPKGSFSTLEIQRTEQGDSAMYLCASSTRQGSGNTGELFFGEGSRLTVL.

This rearrangement joins TRBV27 to TRBJ2-7; 10 bases match TRBD2. CDR3 size: 15 residues. The germline gives CDR1 MNHEY, CDR2 SMNVEV (reference sequence). After removal of 3 bases from V and 5 bases from J, the junction contained 7 bases not matched to a gene. In DNA form, the CDR3 reads TGTGCCAGCAGTTTGTTAGCGGGAGGTCGCCACGAGCAGTACTTC. Translating gives CASSLLAGGRHEQYF.

V gene TRBV7-9 combines with J gene TRBJ1-5, with D unclear. V lost 2 bases and J 0 bases, leaving 11 bases between the germline ends. The CDR3 sequence is 16 residues long. Germline V CDR1 and CDR2: SEHNR, FQNEAQ (reference sequence). DNA for the CDR3: TGTGCCAGCAGCTTAATTGCAGGCTTTAGCAATCAGCCCCAGCATTTT. Its translation: CASSLIAGFSNQPQHF.